This entry describes one TCR beta chain. This sample stems from a study of blood T cell repertoires in COVID-19. Living in about two dozen US areas, the participants were between roughly 18 and 90 years of age. CDR3 length: 15 amino acids. In germline, CDR1 is MNHEY, CDR2 SVGAGI. The germline V and J ends were trimmed by 6 bases and 1 base, with 15 bases remaining between them. This table comes from immunoSEQ multiplex PCR, and its TCRdb copy is limited to in-frame clones, with some not included. Among 150,000 or so clones, almost 80% were seen once, and the ten largest hold roughly 2.9%. This chain joins TRBV6-5 and TRBJ1-1; perhaps TRBD1 as D (5 bases). The clonotype originates from a woman aged 50 to 65 who had recovered from COVID-19. Source material: PBMCs or T cells enriched from blood (not recorded which). The CDR3 protein is CASRTGGFGNTEAFF. The CDR3 DNA is TGTGCCAGCAGAACCGGGGGATTCGGGAACACTGAAGCTTTCTTT.